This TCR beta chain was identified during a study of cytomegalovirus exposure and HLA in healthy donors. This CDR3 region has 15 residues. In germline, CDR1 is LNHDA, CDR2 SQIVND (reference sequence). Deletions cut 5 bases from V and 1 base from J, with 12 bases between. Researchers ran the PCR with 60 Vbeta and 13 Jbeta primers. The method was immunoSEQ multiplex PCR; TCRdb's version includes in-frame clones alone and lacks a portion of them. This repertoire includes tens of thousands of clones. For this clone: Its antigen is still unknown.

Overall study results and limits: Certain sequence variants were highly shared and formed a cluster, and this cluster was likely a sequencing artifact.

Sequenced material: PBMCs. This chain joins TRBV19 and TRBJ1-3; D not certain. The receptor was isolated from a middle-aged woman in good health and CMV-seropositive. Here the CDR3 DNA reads TGTGCCAGTAGTGCTACCGACGGGTCTGGAAACACCATATATTTT. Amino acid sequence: CASSATDGSGNTIYF.